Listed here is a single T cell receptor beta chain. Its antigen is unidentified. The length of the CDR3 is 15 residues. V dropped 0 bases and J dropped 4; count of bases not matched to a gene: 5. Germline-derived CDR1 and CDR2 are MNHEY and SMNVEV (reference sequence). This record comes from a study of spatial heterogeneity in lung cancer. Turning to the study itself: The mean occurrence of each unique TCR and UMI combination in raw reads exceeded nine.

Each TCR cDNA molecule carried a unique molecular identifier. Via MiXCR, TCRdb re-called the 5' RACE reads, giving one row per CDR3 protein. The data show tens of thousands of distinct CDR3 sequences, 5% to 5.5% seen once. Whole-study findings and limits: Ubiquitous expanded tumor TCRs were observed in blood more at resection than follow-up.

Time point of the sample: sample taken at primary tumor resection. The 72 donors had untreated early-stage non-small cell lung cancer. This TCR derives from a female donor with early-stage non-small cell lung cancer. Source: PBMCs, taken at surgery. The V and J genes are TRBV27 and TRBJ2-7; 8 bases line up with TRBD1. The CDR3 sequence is CASSLSDRGPYEQYF. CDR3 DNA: TGTGCCAGCAGTTTATCCGACAGGGGCCCGTACGAGCAGTACTTC.